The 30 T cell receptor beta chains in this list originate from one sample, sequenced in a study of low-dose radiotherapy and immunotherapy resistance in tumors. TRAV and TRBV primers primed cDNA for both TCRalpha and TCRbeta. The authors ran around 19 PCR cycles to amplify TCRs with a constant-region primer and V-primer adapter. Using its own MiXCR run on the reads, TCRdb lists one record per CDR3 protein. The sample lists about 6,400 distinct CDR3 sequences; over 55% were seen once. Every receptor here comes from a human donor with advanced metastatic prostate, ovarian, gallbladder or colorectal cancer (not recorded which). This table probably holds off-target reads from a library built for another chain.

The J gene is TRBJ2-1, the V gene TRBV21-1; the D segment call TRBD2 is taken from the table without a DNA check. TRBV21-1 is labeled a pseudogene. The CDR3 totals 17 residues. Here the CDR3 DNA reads TGTGCCAGCACCTACCGGAAAGGGCTAGCGGGAGACAATGAGCAGTTCTTC. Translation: CASTYRKGLAGDNEQFF.

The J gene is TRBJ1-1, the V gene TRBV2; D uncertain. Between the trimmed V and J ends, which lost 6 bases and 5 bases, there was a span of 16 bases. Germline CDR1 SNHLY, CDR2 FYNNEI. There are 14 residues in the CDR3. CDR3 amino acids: CASRGLRADTEAFF. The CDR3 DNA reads TGTGCCAGCAGGGGCCTGAGGGCTGATACTGAAGCTTTCTTT. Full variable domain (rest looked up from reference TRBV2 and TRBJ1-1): EPEVTQTPSHQVTQMGQEVILRCVPISNHLYFYWYRQILGQKVEFLVSFYNNEISEKSEIFDDQFSVERPDGSNFTLKIRSTKLEDSAMYFCASRGLRADTEAFFGQGTRLTVV.

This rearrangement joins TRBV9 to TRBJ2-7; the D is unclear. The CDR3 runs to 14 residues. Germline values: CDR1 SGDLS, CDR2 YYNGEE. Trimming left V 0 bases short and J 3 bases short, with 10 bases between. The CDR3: CASSVARPHYEQYF. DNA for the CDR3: TGTGCCAGCAGCGTAGCTAGGCCCCACTACGAGCAGTACTTC. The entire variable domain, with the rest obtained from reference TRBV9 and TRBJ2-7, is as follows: DSGVTQTPKHLITATGQRVTLRCSPRSGDLSVYWYQQSLDQGLQFLIQYYNGEERAKGNILERFSAQQFPDLHSELNLSSLELGDSALYFCASSVARPHYEQYFGPGTRLTVT.

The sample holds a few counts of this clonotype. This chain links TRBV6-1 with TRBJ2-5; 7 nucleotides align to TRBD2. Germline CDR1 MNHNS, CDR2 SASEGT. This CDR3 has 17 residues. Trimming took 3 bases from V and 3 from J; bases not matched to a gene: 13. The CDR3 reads CASSEWAGVQGEETQYF. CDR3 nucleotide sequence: TGTGCCAGCAGTGAGTGGGCGGGAGTTCAGGGTGAAGAGACCCAGTACTTC.

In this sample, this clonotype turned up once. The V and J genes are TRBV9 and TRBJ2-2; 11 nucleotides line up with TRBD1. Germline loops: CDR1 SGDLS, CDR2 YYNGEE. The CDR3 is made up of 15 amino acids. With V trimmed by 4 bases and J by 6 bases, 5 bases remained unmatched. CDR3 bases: TGTGCCAGCAGCAACCGGGACAGGGGGTCCGGGGAGCTGTTTTTT. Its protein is CASSNRDRGSGELFF.

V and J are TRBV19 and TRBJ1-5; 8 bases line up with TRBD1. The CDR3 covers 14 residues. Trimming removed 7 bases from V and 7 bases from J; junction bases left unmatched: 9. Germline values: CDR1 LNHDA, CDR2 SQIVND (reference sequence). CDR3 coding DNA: TGTGCCAGTACCCCCCGGGACAGGAACCAGCCCCAGCATTTT. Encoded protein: CASTPRDRNQPQHF.

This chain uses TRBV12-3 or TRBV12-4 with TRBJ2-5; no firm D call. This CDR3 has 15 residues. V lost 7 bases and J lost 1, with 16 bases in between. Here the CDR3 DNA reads TGTGCCAGCACTACCTCCCCTGGAGCCCAAGAGACCCAGTACTTC. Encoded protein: CASTTSPGAQETQYF.

The CDR3 nucleotides are TGTGCCAGCAGTTTATGGTCAGGGGGCAGCTACGAGCAGTACTTC. It specifies CASSLWSGGSYEQYF. This chain links TRBV28 with TRBJ2-7; 8 bases fit TRBD1. With V trimmed by 0 bases and J by 3 bases, 4 bases remained unmatched. CDR1 MDHEN and CDR2 SYDVKM come from the germline V gene. The CDR3 is made up of 15 amino acids.

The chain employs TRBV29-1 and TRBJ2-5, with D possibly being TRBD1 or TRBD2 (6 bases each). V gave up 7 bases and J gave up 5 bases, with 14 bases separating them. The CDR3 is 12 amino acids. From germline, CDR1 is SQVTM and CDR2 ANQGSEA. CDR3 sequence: CSGLDSGETQYF. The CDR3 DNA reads TGCAGCGGGTTGGACAGCGGGGAGACCCAGTACTTC. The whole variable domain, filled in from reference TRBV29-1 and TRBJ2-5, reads SAVISQKPSRDICQRGTSLTIQCQVDSQVTMMFWYRQQPGQSLTLIATANQGSEATYESGFVIDKFPISRPNLTFSTLTVSNMSPEDSSIYLCSGLDSGETQYFGPGTRLLVL.

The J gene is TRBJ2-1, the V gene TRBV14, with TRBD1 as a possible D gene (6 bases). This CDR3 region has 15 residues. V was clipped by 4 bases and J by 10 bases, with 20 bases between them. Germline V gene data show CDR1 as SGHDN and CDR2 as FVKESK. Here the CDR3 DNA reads TGTGCCAGCAGCCTCCGGGCCATCCGTACAGGGGAGCAGTTCTTC. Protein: CASSLRAIRTGEQFF. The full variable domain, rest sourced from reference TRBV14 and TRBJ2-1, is EAGVTQFPSHSVIEKGQTVTLRCDPISGHDNLYWYRRVMGKEIKFLLHFVKESKQDESGMPNNRFLAERTGGTYSTLKVQPAELEDSGVYFCASSLRAIRTGEQFFGPGTRLTVL.

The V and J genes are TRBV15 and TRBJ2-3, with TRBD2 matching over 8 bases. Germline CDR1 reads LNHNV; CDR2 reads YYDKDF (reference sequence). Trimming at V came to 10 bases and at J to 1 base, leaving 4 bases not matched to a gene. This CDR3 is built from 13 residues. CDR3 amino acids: CASGAGGTDTQYF. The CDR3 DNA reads TGTGCCAGCGGAGCGGGGGGCACAGATACGCAGTATTTT.

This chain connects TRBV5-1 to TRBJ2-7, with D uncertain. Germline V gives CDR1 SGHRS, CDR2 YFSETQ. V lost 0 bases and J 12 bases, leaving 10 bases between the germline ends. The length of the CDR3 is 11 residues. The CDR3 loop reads CASSLDRQRYF. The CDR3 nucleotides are TGCGCCAGCAGCTTGGACAGACAACGGTACTTC.

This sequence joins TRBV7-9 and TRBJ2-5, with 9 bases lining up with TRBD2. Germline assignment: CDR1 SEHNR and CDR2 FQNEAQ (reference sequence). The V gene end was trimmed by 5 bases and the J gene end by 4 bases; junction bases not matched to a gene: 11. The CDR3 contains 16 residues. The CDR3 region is CASSPAGGRARETQYF. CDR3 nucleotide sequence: TGTGCCAGCAGCCCCGCGGGCGGGAGGGCCCGAGAGACCCAGTACTTC.

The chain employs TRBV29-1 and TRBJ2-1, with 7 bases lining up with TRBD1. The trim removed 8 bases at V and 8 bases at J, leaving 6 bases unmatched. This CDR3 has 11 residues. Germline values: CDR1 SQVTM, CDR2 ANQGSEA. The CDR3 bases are TGCAGCCTGAGGGACAGCTATGAGCAGTTCTTC. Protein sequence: CSLRDSYEQFF.

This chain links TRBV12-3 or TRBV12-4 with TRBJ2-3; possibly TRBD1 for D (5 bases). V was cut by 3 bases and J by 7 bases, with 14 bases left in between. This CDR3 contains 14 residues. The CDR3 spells CASSFARLDNTQYF. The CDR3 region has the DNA TGTGCCAGCAGTTTCGCCCGACTGGACAATACGCAGTATTTT.

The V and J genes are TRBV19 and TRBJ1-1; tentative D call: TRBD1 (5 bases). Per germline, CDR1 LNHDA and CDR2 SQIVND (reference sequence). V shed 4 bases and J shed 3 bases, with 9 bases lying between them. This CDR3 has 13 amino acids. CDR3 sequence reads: CASSTGGYTEAFF. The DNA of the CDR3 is TGTGCCAGTAGTACTGGGGGTTACACTGAAGCTTTCTTT.

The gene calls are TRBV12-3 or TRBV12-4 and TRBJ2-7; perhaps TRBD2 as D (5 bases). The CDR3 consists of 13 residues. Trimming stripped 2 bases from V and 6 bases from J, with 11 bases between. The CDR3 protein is CASSLTGGSEQYF. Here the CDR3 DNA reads TGTGCCAGCAGTTTAACCGGAGGCTCCGAGCAGTACTTC.

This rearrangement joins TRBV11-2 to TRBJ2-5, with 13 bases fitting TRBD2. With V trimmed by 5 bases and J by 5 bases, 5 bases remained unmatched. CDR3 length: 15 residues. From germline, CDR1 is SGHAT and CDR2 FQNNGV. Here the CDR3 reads CASSTSGRAAETQYF. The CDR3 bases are TGTGCCAGCAGCACTAGCGGGAGGGCCGCGGAGACCCAGTACTTC.

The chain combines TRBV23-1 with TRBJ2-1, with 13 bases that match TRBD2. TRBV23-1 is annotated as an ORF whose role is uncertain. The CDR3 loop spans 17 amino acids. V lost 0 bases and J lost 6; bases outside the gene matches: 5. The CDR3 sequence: CASSQSIGTSGINEQFF. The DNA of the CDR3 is TGCGCCAGCAGTCAATCGATAGGGACTAGCGGGATCAATGAGCAGTTCTTC.

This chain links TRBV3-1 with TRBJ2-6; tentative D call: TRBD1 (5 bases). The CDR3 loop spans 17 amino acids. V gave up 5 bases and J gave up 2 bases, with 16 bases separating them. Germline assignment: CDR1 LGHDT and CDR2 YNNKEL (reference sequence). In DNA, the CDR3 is TGTGCCAGCAGCTTCCTGCGTCAGGGTCCTGGGGCCAACGTCCTGACTTTC. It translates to CASSFLRQGPGANVLTF.

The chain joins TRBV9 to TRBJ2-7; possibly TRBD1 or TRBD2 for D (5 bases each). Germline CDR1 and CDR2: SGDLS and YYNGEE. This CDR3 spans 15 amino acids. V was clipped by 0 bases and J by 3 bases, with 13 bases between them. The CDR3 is CASSVAGTIDYEQYF. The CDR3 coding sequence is TGTGCCAGCAGCGTAGCCGGGACGATTGACTACGAGCAGTACTTC.

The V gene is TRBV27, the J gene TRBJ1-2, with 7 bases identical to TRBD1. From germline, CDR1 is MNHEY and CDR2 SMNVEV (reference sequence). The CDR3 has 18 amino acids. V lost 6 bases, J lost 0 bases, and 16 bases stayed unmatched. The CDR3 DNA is TGTGCCAGCAGACCCACGCCGGGGACAGCGCATTCTAACTATGGCTACACCTTC. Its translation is CASRPTPGTAHSNYGYTF.

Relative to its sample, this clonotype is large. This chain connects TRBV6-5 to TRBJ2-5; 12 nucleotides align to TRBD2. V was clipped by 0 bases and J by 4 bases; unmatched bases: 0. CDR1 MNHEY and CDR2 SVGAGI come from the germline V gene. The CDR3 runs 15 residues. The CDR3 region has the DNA TGTGCCAGCAGTTACTCGACTAGCGGGGGAGAGACCCAGTACTTC. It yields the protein CASSYSTSGGETQYF.

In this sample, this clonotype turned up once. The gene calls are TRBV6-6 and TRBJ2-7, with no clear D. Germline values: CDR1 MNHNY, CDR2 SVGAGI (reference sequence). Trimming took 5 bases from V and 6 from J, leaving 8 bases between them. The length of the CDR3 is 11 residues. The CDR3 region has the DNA TGTGCCAGCAGTGCAGTGACCGAGCAGTACTTC. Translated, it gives CASSAVTEQYF.

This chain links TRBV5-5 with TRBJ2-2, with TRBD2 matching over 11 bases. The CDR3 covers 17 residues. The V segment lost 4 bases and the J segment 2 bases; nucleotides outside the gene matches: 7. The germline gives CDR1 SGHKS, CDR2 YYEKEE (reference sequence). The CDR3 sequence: CASSQRLAGFNTGELFF. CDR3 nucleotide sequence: TGTGCCAGCAGCCAACGACTAGCGGGATTCAACACCGGGGAGCTGTTTTTT.

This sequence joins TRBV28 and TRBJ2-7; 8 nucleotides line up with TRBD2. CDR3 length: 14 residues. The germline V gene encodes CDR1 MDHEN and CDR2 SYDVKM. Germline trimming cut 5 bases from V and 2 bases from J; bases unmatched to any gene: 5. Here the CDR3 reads CASSLLAGTYEQYF. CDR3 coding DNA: TGTGCCAGCAGTCTTCTAGCGGGTACCTACGAGCAGTACTTC. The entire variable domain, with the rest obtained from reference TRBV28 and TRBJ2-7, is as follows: DVKVTQSSRYLVKRTGEKVFLECVQDMDHENMFWYRQDPGLGLRLIYFSYDVKMKEKGDIPEGYSVSREKKERFSLILESASTNQTSMYLCASSLLAGTYEQYFGPGTRLTVT.

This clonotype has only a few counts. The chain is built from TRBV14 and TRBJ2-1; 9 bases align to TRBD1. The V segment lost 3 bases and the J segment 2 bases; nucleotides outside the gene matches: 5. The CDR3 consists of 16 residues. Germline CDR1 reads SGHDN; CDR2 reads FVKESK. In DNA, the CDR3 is TGTGCCAGCAGCCACTACAGGGGGCTCGCCTACAATGAGCAGTTCTTC. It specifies CASSHYRGLAYNEQFF.

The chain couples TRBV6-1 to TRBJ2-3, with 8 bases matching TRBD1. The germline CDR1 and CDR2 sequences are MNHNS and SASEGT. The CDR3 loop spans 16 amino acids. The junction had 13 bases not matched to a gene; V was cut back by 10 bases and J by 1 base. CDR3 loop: CATNRGMRPGTDTQYF. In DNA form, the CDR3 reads TGTGCCACGAACAGGGGGATGAGGCCCGGCACAGATACGCAGTATTTT.

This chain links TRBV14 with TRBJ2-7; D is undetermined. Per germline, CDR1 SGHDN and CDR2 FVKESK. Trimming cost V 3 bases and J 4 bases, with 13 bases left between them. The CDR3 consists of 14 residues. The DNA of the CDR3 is TGTGCCAGCAGCCACGGAACGACTTATTACGAGCAGTACTTC. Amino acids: CASSHGTTYYEQYF.

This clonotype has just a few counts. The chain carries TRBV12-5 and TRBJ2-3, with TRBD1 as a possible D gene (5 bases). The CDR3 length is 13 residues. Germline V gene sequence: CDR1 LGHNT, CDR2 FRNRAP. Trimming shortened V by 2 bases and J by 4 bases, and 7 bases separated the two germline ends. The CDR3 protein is CASGLIGADTQYF. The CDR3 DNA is TGTGCTAGTGGTTTGATAGGGGCAGATACGCAGTATTTT.